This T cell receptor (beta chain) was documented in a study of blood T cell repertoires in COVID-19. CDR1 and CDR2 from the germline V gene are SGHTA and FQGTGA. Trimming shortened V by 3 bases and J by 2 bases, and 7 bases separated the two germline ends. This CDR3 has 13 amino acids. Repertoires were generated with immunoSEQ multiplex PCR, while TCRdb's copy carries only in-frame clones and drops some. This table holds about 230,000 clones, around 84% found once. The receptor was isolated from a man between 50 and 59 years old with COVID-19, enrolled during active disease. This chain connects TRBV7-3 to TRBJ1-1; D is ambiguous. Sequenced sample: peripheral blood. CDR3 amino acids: CASSFTVNTEAFF. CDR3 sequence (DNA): TGTGCCAGCAGCTTTACGGTTAACACTGAAGCTTTCTTT.